These 19 T cell receptor beta chains came from one sample sequenced in a study of CD8 T cells in Susac syndrome (dated by TCRdb to the late 2010s). Receptors were amplified or captured by the immunoSEQ multiplex PCR assay. RNA was extracted using the RNeasy kit, and about 0.5 to 1 ug of the RNA was reverse transcribed with random hexamers. The public reads were quality trimmed at Q25 with fastp and then assembled into clones with MiXCR by TCRdb, keeping productive beta chains. Every distinct CDR3 protein forms one entry, paired with its most common genes and DNA. In this sample the table shows under 200,000 distinct CDR3 sequences, roughly 94% of which occur a single time. The ten largest account for approximately 0.094% of the sample. Input material: CD4+ T cells from PBMCs. Every receptor here comes from a human donor in good health.

A single count supports this clonotype. This chain links TRBV5-4 with TRBJ2-1; 7 positions match TRBD1. CDR3 length equals 15 residues. Trimming at V came to 0 bases and at J to 2 bases, leaving 2 bases not matched to a gene. Germline V lookup: CDR1 SGHNT, CDR2 YYREEE (reference sequence). CDR3 in DNA: TGTGCCAGCAGCTTGGACGGACAGGCCTACAATGAGCAGTTCTTC. Amino acid sequence: CASSLDGQAYNEQFF.

The rearrangement links TRBV24-1 to TRBJ2-1, with D unclear. The CDR3 runs 14 residues. CDR1 and CDR2 (germline): KGHDR, SFDVKD. Trimming pared 4 bases from V and 7 bases from J, leaving 13 bases between. The CDR3 DNA reads as TGTGCCACCAGTGAAGTTGGCAGGCTGAATGAGCAGTTCTTC. Protein product: CATSEVGRLNEQFF.

This clonotype was counted a single time. The chain is built from TRBV19 and TRBJ2-1; possibly TRBD1 for D (6 bases). The CDR3 contains 15 residues. V was pared by 4 bases and J by 5 bases, with 15 bases between. The germline V gene encodes CDR1 LNHDA and CDR2 SQIVND (reference sequence). CDR3: CASSKGQGSHNEQFF. Here the CDR3 DNA reads TGTGCCAGTAGTAAAGGGCAGGGGTCCCACAATGAGCAGTTCTTC.

The rearrangement uses TRBV4-1 and TRBJ2-5; TRBD2 matches at 12 bases. With 4 bases clipped from V and 5 bases from J, the junction kept 5 bases outside the gene matches. The germline gives CDR1 MGHRA, CDR2 YSYEKL. This CDR3 contains 15 residues. Written as DNA, the CDR3 is TGCGCCAGCAGCCTAGGACTAGCGGGATGGGAGACCCAGTACTTC. Protein sequence: CASSLGLAGWETQYF.

Concerning this clonotype: At one end the junction does not follow the germline gene, possibly because of a read error. The chain carries TRBV30 and TRBJ1-2, with D perhaps matching TRBD1 (6 bases). This CDR3 has 12 amino acids. In germline, CDR1 is GTSNPN, CDR2 SVGIG (reference sequence). The chain's CDR3 is CAWSAVTGIQVF. Written as DNA, the CDR3 is TGTGCCTGGAGTGCAGTAACAGGGATTCAGGTCTTC.

This rearrangement joins TRBV18 to TRBJ2-1, with 7 bases identical to TRBD2. This CDR3 region has 14 residues. CDR1 KGHSH and CDR2 LQKENI come from the germline V gene. J gave up 9 bases and V 4 bases, and 9 bases lay outside the gene matches. CDR3 DNA sequence: TGTGCCAGCTCACTGGAGACTAGCCATATTGAGCAGTTCTTC. This codes for CASSLETSHIEQFF.

The chain employs TRBV6-2 or TRBV6-3 and TRBJ1-2; D gene unclear. CDR3 length equals 15 residues. The germline gives CDR1 MNHEY, CDR2 SVGEGT. Trimming removed 6 bases at V and 0 bases at J, with 14 bases between. The CDR3 coding sequence is TGTGCCAGCAGCGCGAGTGAGGCAACTAACTATGGCTACACCTTC. Translation: CASSASEATNYGYTF.

This chain connects TRBV7-9 to TRBJ1-2, with a weak D call TRBD1 (6 bases). The CDR3 spans 15 residues. With 5 bases removed from V and 3 bases from J, the gap between germline ends came to 16 bases. The germline V gene encodes CDR1 SEHNR and CDR2 FQNEAQ (reference sequence). DNA for the CDR3: TGTGCCAGCAGCCGGGACACGGCGTTCGACTATGGCTACACCTTC. Translating it yields CASSRDTAFDYGYTF.

The chain is built from TRBV7-2 and TRBJ1-1; D not resolved. The V gene lost 3 bases and the J gene lost 7 bases, with 6 bases spanning the gap. The CDR3 has 11 residues. The germline gives CDR1 SGHTA, CDR2 FQGNSA. CDR3 coding DNA: TGTGCCAGCAGCTTTACAGATGAAGCTTTCTTT. Protein sequence: CASSFTDEAFF. Full variable domain (outside the CDR3, taken from reference TRBV7-2 and TRBJ1-1): GAGVSQSPSNKVTEKGKDVELRCDPISGHTALYWYRQSLGQGLEFLIYFQGNSAPDKSGLPSDRFSAERTGGSVSTLTIQRTQQEDSAVYLCASSFTDEAFFGQGTRLTVV.

The rearrangement uses TRBV30 and TRBJ2-3, with 15 bases fitting TRBD2. CDR1 and CDR2 from the germline V gene are GTSNPN and SVGIG (reference sequence). The CDR3 totals 15 residues. The CDR3 loop reads CAQGLAGGYTDTQYF. The CDR3 DNA reads as TGTGCTCAAGGACTAGCGGGAGGGTACACAGATACGCAGTATTTT. Full variable domain (missing parts from reference TRBV30 and TRBJ2-3): SQTIHQWPATLVQPVGSPLSLECTVEGTSNPNLYWYRQAAGRGLQLLFYSVGIGQISSEVPQNLSASRPQDRQFILSSKKLLLSDSGFYLCAQGLAGGYTDTQYFGPGTRLTVL.

The count of this clonotype is one. The chain uses TRBV27 and TRBJ2-1; D unresolved. The CDR3 loop spans 12 amino acids. V lost 3 bases and J lost 3, with 3 bases in between. Germline assignment: CDR1 MNHEY and CDR2 SMNVEV (reference sequence). The CDR3 spells CASSLDYNEQFF. CDR3 bases: TGTGCCAGCAGTTTGGACTACAATGAGCAGTTCTTC.

The rearrangement uses TRBV24-1 and TRBJ2-1; 10 bases are shared with TRBD2. V lost 4 bases and J lost 7; bases outside the gene matches: 6. The V gene's germline CDR1 is KGHDR and CDR2 SFDVKD. The CDR3 is 15 residues long. CDR3 nucleotide sequence: TGTGCCACCAGTGAGGCTAGCGGGAGTAGGAATGAGCAGTTCTTC. Translated: CATSEASGSRNEQFF.

The chain combines TRBV4-1 with TRBJ2-5; TRBD1 is a possible D gene (5 bases). V was shortened by 1 base and J by 4 bases, with 10 bases between the two germline ends. From germline, CDR1 is MGHRA and CDR2 YSYEKL. The CDR3 loop spans 14 amino acids. In DNA form, the CDR3 reads TGCGCCAGCAGCCAAGGAGGAAGGGGAGAGACCCAGTACTTC. Its protein product is CASSQGGRGETQYF.

V gene TRBV30 combines with J gene TRBJ1-1; no clear D gene. Germline V gene sequence: CDR1 GTSNPN, CDR2 SVGIG (reference sequence). V was clipped by 5 bases and J by 1 base, with 14 bases between them. The CDR3 extends over 14 amino acids. The chain's CDR3 is CAWHTKGTNTEAFF. The CDR3, as DNA: TGTGCCTGGCACACAAAGGGTACGAACACTGAAGCTTTCTTT.

V gene TRBV11-2 combines with J gene TRBJ2-3, with a weak D call TRBD2 (5 bases). Germline V gene lookup returns CDR1 SGHAT and CDR2 FQNNGV. The ends were cut back, 3 bases at V and 2 bases at J, with 9 bases in the middle. CDR3 length equals 14 residues. CDR3 sequence (DNA): TGTGCCAGCAGCTTGAGCGGAAACACAGATACGCAGTATTTT. Amino acid sequence: CASSLSGNTDTQYF.

The chain uses TRBV29-1 and TRBJ2-1, with 11 bases fitting TRBD2. Germline V gene data show CDR1 as SQVTM and CDR2 as ANQGSEA. The CDR3 loop spans 15 amino acids. V lost 8 bases to trimming and J lost 5 bases; unmatched junction nucleotides: 11. The CDR3, as DNA: TGCAGCCTAGGTGGGCCTAGCGGGGGGCACAATGAGCAGTTCTTC. It translates to CSLGGPSGGHNEQFF.

The chain joins TRBV27 to TRBJ2-1; D gene unclear. Trimming shortened V by 2 bases and J by 1 base, and 9 bases separated the two germline ends. The CDR3 contains 15 residues. Germline V CDR1 and CDR2: MNHEY, SMNVEV (reference sequence). The CDR3 DNA reads as TGTGCCAGCAGTTTAAACGGGCAATCCTACAATGAGCAGTTCTTC. The encoded protein is CASSLNGQSYNEQFF.

This clonotype is a singleton in its sample. The chain couples TRBV2 to TRBJ2-7; 9 bases fit TRBD1. J lost 5 bases, V lost 7 bases, and 9 bases had no gene match. Germline loops: CDR1 SNHLY, CDR2 FYNNEI. The CDR3 has 14 residues. The CDR3 loop reads CASKDRGISNEQYF. As DNA, the CDR3 is TGTGCCAGCAAGGACAGGGGAATTTCGAACGAGCAGTACTTC.

This chain connects TRBV7-9 to TRBJ1-2; D gene unclear. The CDR3 is 12 amino acids. CDR1 and CDR2 (germline): SEHNR, FQNEAQ (reference sequence). Trimming shortened V by 2 bases and J by 5 bases, and 6 bases separated the two germline ends. The CDR3 sequence is CASSLRRYGYTF. The CDR3, as DNA: TGTGCCAGCAGCTTAAGGAGATATGGCTACACCTTC.